This TCR beta chain was sequenced in a study of T cell responses to AZD1222 COVID-19 vaccine. Trimming at V came to 1 base and at J to 4 bases, leaving 9 bases not matched to a gene. Germline assignment: CDR1 LGHDT and CDR2 YNNKEL (reference sequence). There are 16 residues in the CDR3. The method was immunoSEQ multiplex PCR; TCRdb's version includes in-frame clones alone and lacks a portion of them. Of 150,000 to 200,000 clones listed, 92% were seen once; the top ten hold 8% to 13%. The chain recombines TRBV3-1 (or the pseudogene TRBV3-2) with TRBJ1-1; 7 nucleotides match TRBD1. Material: peripheral blood, obtained on day 0 of AZD1222 vaccination. This clonotype was obtained from an adult in good health. The CDR3 loop reads CASSQARIGTATEAFF. DNA for the CDR3: TGTGCCAGCAGCCAAGCCAGGATTGGGACAGCCACTGAAGCTTTCTTT.